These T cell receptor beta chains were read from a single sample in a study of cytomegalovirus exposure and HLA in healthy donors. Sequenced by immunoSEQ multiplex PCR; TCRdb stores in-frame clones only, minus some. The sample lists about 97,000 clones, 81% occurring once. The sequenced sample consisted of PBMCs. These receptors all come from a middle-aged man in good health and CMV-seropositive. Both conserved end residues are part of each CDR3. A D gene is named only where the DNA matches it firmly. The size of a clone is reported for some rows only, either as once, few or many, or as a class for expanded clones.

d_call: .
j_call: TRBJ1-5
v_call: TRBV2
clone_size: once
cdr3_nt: TGTGCCAGCAGCCGTCAGTCTAGCAATCAGCCCCAGCATTTT
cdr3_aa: CASSRQSSNQPQHF

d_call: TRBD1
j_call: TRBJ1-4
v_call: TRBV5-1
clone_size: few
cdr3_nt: TGCGCCAGCAGCTCTGGACAGGTAGTAGCAACTAATGAAAAACTGTTTTTT
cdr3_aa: CASSSGQVVATNEKLFF

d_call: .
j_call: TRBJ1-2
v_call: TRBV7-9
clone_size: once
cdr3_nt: TGTGCCAGCACCCTAGGGGGAGACCTTCGAGGCTACACCTTC
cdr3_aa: CASTLGGDLRGYTF

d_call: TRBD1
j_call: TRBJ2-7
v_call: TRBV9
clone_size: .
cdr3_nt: TGTGCCAGCAGCGTAGAACAGGGGGCTACCTACGAGCAGTACTTC
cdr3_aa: CASSVEQGATYEQYF

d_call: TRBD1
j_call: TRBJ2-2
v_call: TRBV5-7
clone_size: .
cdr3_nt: TGTGCCAGCAGCTTGACAGGGGTAAAAACCGGGGAGCTGTTTTTT
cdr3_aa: CASSLTGVKTGELFF

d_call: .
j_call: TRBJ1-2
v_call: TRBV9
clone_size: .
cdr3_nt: TGTGCCAGCAGCGCTCGGGGGGACCCAGGGGACTATGGCTACACCTTC
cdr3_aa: CASSARGDPGDYGYTF

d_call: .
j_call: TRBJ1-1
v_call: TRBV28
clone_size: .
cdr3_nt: TGTGCCAGCAGTGTCCCGGGGAACACTGAAGCTTTCTTT
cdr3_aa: CASSVPGNTEAFF

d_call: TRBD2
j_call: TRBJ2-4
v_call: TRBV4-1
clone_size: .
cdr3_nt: TGCGCCAGCAGCCAAGATCGGGCTAGCGGGACAAACATTCAGTACTTC
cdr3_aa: CASSQDRASGTNIQYF

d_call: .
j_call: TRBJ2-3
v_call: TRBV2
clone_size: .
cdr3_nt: TGTGCCAGCAGTGATCCCAGGGCCGCAGATACGCAGTATTTT
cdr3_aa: CASSDPRAADTQYF

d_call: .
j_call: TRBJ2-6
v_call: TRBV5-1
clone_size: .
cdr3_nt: TGCGCCAGCATGTGGAGCTCTGGGGCCAACGTCCTGACTTTC
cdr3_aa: CASMWSSGANVLTF

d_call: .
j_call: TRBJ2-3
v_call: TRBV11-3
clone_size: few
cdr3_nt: TGTGCCAGCAGCTTTACTGACACAGATACGCAGTATTTT
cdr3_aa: CASSFTDTDTQYF

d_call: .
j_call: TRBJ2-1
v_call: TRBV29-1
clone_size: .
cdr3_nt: TGCAGCGCGGGGGGCCGCTACAATGAGCAGTTCTTC
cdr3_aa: CSAGGRYNEQFF

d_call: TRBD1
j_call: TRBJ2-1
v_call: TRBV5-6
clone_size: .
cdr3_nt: TGTGCCAGCAGCTGGGGGACAGGTAAAGAGCAGTTCTTC
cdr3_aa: CASSWGTGKEQFF

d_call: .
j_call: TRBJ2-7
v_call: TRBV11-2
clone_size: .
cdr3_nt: TGTGCCAGCAGCTTAGTTGGGGCAGCTATACGCTTC
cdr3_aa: CASSLVGAAIRF

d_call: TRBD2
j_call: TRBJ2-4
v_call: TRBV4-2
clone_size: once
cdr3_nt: TGTGCCAGCAGCCAAGATCAGGAGACTAGCGGAAACAGTCAGTACTTC
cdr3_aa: CASSQDQETSGNSQYF

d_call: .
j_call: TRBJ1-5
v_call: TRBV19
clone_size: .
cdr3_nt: TGTGCCAGTAGTACAGTTTCCGAACAGCCCCAGCATTTT
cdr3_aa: CASSTVSEQPQHF

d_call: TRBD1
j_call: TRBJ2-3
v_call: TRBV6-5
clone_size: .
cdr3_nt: TGTGCCAGCAGAGACAGGGGTTGGGGCCCAGATACGCAGTATTTT
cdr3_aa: CASRDRGWGPDTQYF

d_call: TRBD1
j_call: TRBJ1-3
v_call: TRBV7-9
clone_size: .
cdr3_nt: TGTGCCAGCAGCCCCGGACAGGGTGCAGGAAACACCATATATTTT
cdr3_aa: CASSPGQGAGNTIYF

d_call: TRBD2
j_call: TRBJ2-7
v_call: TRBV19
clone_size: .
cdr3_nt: TGTGCCAGTAGTAACGAGGAGACTAGCGGGAGTTACGAGCAGTACTTC
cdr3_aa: CASSNEETSGSYEQYF

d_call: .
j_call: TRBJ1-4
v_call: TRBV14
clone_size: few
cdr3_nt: TGTGCCAGCAGCCAACGGCTGAGGTCGAATGAAAAACTGTTTTTT
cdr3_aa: CASSQRLRSNEKLFF

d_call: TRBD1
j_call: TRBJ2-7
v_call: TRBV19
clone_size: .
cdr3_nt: TGTGCCAGTAGTTTCCGGGACAGGGGAATTCAGCAGTACTTC
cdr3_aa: CASSFRDRGIQQYF